This T cell receptor (beta chain) is drawn from a study of cytomegalovirus exposure and HLA in healthy donors. Across the study: Prior work identified some 120 million unique TCR beta sequences in roughly 190 million T cells.

The CDR3 extends over 15 amino acids. The V segment lost 7 bases and the J segment 8 bases; nucleotides outside the gene matches: 13. Germline CDR1 reads LNHDA; CDR2 reads SQIVND (reference sequence). Concerning this clone itself: Its antigen is unidentified.

PCR primers comprised 60 Vbeta and 13 Jbeta primers. Original processing methods: A later analysis counted approximately 80 million unique TCR beta chains, some 12 million shared. Clones were sequenced by immunoSEQ multiplex PCR, and TCRdb holds only the in-frame ones, with some missing. From that table come the V and J calls and clone size; the DNA was used to work out D and trimming. The table lists approximately 100,000 clones, around two thirds of them singletons. These donors, healthy bone marrow donors, were studied. The study's findings and limits: When the data were analyzed later, several of the most significant clusters appeared to be linked to common viral pathogens.

V gene TRBV19 combines with J gene TRBJ1-4; 7 bases are shared with TRBD1. The TCR sequence derives from a human donor in good health. The specimen sequenced was PBMCs. CDR3 sequence: CASTPTGATREKLFF. CDR3 coding DNA: TGTGCCAGTACCCCTACAGGGGCGACCCGGGAAAAACTGTTTTTT.